Listed here is a single TCR beta chain. This sample was included in a study of shared clonotypes between healthy human individuals. Produced via immunoSEQ multiplex PCR; TCRdb's table is partial and in-frame only. The profile shows 950,000 to 1,200,000 clones, about 72% of them singletons. The germline gives CDR1 SGDLS, CDR2 YYNGEE. After removal of 2 bases from V and 5 bases from J, the junction contained 5 bases not matched to a gene. The CDR3 has 15 amino acids. The gene calls are TRBV9 and TRBJ1-5; 9 positions agree with TRBD1. This receptor was taken from a man between 18 and 29 years old in good health. Some clones in this sample may be carry-over from other donors' samples. Sequenced sample: memory CD4+ T cells from PBMCs. Subset of the sample: CD45RA-negative fraction. The CDR3 DNA sequence: TGTGCCAGCAGCGTTGATACAGGGGGCGATCAGCCCCAGCATTTT. Translation: CASSVDTGGDQPQHF.